This paragraph reports one T cell receptor (beta chain). This clonotype came up many times. No antigen is known for it. The record has no base qualities; no much larger clone is one base away. The sample comes from a study of T cells in Graves' hyperthyroidism and ophthalmopathy (dated by TCRdb to between 2018 and 2021). Looking at the study overall: Peripheral blood was sampled at the time of initial diagnosis, prior to any treatment. To identify TCR V-J signatures that set the groups apart, the researchers used a discovery cohort of about a hundred patients, made up of roughly 40 with Graves' ophthalmopathy and 55 to 65 with stable Graves' hyperthyroidism. Whether ophthalmopathy could be predicted prospectively was tested in an independent validation cohort made up of some 20 hyperthyroidism patients plus 17 patients who later progressed to ophthalmopathy. The approximately 100 discovery patients were divided at random into training and test sets in a 7:3 ratio. In addition, the study compared T-cell repertoires in thyroid tissue and in blood from over 5 Graves' hyperthyroidism patients. After sampling, hyperthyroidism patients received methimazole starting at 30 mg daily, and ophthalmopathy patients received high-dose intravenous methylprednisolone. The paper describes TCR Vbeta CDR3 sequencing of about 140 peripheral blood samples, made up of 40 to 45 ophthalmopathy patients, 70 to 80 hyperthyroidism patients and 17 progressor patients. Paper-wide results and their limitations: A model built on a 13 V-J signature distinguished ophthalmopathy from stable hyperthyroidism, reaching about 88% sensitivity and around 82% specificity in cross-validation and 80%/75% in testing. No statistical method was used to set the sample size in advance, and investigators knew the group allocation. Most expanded thyroid clonotypes (frequency above 0.001) were also found in blood, which suggests that blood repertoires may mirror thyroid immune responses. In validation, progression to ophthalmopathy was predicted by the model with more than 65% sensitivity and about 72% specificity, a median of approximately 7.1 months before onset.

The TCR beta CDR3 regions were amplified from RNA transcripts. The first round of RT-PCR for the TCR CDR3 was performed with the HTBI primer set and the Qiagen OneStep RT-PCR kit. The libraries were constructed in a second round of multiplex PCR and then size-selected and purified. Sequencing of the libraries was done on an Illumina HiSeq2000 using paired-end 100 bp reads. In the original analysis: SOAPnuke was used to process the raw data, with reads discarded if the reads contained adapters or uncalled bases, had a mean Phred below 15, or lacked an exact constant-primer or identifier match. High-quality paired reads were merged using COPE v1.2.5, and each unique nucleotide sequence was defined as a clonotype. MiTCR v1.1 was used to align clonotypes to the IMGT TRBV, TRBD and TRBJ reference segments. Analysis was restricted to V-J combinations with a frequency above 0.0001, which covered just over 98% of repertoires. A TCS score was defined as the ratio between F50 (clonal expansion) and ExV (chaos), using BLOSUM62-based TCRdist between CDR3 peptides within each V-J. Welch's t-statistics and random forest reduced several hundred V-J features to 13, which were used in a naive Bayes classifier (R e1071). TCRdb reran the public reads through fastp at Q25 and MiXCR, keeping productive beta chains. One record per CDR3 amino acid sequence lists the most common genes and DNA. None of the V and J calls come from the authors' own analysis; TCRdb made them. The sample has about 350,000 distinct CDR3 sequences on record, around 18% of them singletons. The top ten clonotypes cover around 16% of the sample.

Ophthalmopathy patients had moderately to severely active disease, with a Clinical Activity Score of 3 or more, a NOSPECS grade of 4 or more, and a disease duration of less than 3 months. The study excluded patients with uncontrolled infections, other autoimmune diseases, pregnancy or lactation. Clinical symptoms, serum thyroxine and TRAb, thyroid ultrasound, and orbital computed tomography formed the basis for the diagnoses. PBMCs were isolated from approximately 10 ml of fresh peripheral blood by Ficoll-Paque density gradient centrifugation. Total RNA was extracted with Trizol reagent, and quality was checked on an Agilent 2100 Bioanalyzer. The germline V gene yields KGHSH for CDR1 and LQKENI for CDR2. V and J lose 5 bases and 2 bases, and a span of 16 bases separates them. There are 16 amino acids in the CDR3, from cysteine to phenylalanine inclusive. Kept here is only the CDR3 DNA, which spans 48 bases and is read in frame from base 1.

The sequence came from a middle-aged woman with Graves' ophthalmopathy. The chain is made from TRBV18 and TRBJ1-5; the D region possibly corresponds to TRBD1 (6 bases align). The sequenced sample consisted of blood. The nucleotide sequence is TGTGCCAGCTCAGCGGGACAAAGTGGCGGCAATCAGCCCCAGCATTTT. Its protein is CASSAGQSGGNQPQHF.